This T cell receptor beta chain was identified during a study of T cell responses to AZD1222 COVID-19 vaccine (dated by TCRdb to the early 2020s). For the wider study: TCR sequencing covered 233 trial participants: 207 given two doses of AZD1222 and 26 given two doses of MenACWY control vaccine. Trial participants were enrolled by age into 18-55, 56-69 and 70-plus year subgroups, with 148, 28 and 57 TCR-sequenced participants respectively. The research as a whole found: Reportedly, almost half of the unique spike-specific TCRs recognized epitopes lying outside the regions that are mutated in the B.1.351 and B.1.1.7 variants. Conclusions about previously exposed vaccinees are limited because only five to seven AZD1222 recipients were SARS-CoV-2 seropositive at baseline. Participants were mostly white British and included more females than males, and it was suggested by the authors that clonal diversity may have been underestimated. CD4 TCRs associated with the vaccine covered the entire spike protein, and the dominant responses were in regions 160-218 and 743-854. Because no day 14 peak-response samples were available, the repertoires could be characterized only after the peak T cell response. A significant rise in spike-specific TCR breadth and depth was observed after two AZD1222 doses relative to day 0 and relative to MenACWY recipients. In the small 56-69-year group, the increase in depth fell short of significance, most likely because of low power.

This clone is a singleton in its sample. The antigen it binds to is not known. There are no base qualities to consult, and no much larger clone falls within one base. The CDR3 regions of human TCRbeta chains were analyzed by immunosequencing. The study's processing was this. Repertoire TCRs were checked for matches against a reference library of SARS-CoV-2-specific TCRs that had been generated using the MIRA antigen-specificity platform. Breadth meant the fraction of unique TCRs that were SARS-CoV-2-associated, whereas depth meant the fraction of total T cells that were SARS-CoV-2-associated. Using the MIRA data, each spike-specific TCR was mapped to the spike region that the TCR reacts to and placed in a CD4 or CD8 class. Log10-transformed breadth and depth values were compared by one-way ANOVA with Sidak's multiple comparisons tests. Here the immuneACCESS table is served through TCRdb, limited to in-frame sequences with V and J called. Missing clones are a known gap in these copies; in checked studies unresolved V genes cover under half, and the rest lacks a known reason. D and trimming come from the DNA, and the V and J calls and clone size come from that table. The sample records approximately 70,000 clones, 70% to 90% of which are singletons. The biggest ten clones account for approximately 4.8% of the sample.

The CDR3 holds 16 amino acids from the cysteine to the phenylalanine. The only DNA kept is the CDR3, 48 bases in frame from the first base. V is pared back by 4 bases and J by 0 bases, with 15 bases lying between the germline termini. As encoded in the germline V gene, CDR1 is LGHNA while CDR2 is YNFKEQ. This specimen's time point label, interpreted: about 28 days (+/-7) after the second vaccine dose. The treatment or condition label on this specimen signifies: meningococcal conjugate vaccine given as trial control. Vaccinee samples were obtained from the UK trials COV001 and COV002, which included a single-blind randomized controlled phase 2/3 trial of AZD1222 (ChAdOx1 nCoV-19) in healthy adults. For TCRbeta chain sequencing, PBMC samples were collected from trial participants at day 0 and at day 28 after the second dose.

This material consisted of peripheral blood, taken 28 days after the second dose of the MenACWY control vaccine. The chain employs TRBV4-2 and TRBJ1-1; the best D guess is TRBD1, with 6 bases matching. This TCR was recovered from an adult who received the MenACWY meningococcal vaccine as a control. The encoded CDR3 is CASSPPGRTVNTEAFF. The nucleotide sequence reads TGTGCCAGCAGCCCGCCAGGACGGACAGTGAACACTGAAGCTTTCTTT.